The 20 T cell receptor beta chains below come from one sample, sequenced in a study of blood T cells in healthy people across ages. A second about 7 to 11 cycle PCR used barcoded and J-beta primers. TCRdb ran MiXCR on the 5' RACE reads and lists one entry per CDR3 protein. The sample gives roughly 1.4 million distinct CDR3 sequences, roughly 64% of which show up once; about 6.7% is in the top ten. The sample comprised blood. These receptor sequences come from a man aged 18 to 29 in good health.

The V and J genes are TRBV25-1 and TRBJ1-1, with D possibly TRBD1 on 5 matching bases. The germline V gene has CDR1 MGHDK and CDR2 SYGVNS. The CDR3 is made up of 12 amino acids. Trimming took off 3 bases at V and 6 bases at J, with 8 bases between the two ends. Here the CDR3 DNA reads TGTGCCAGCAGTGAGGGGGGAGCTGAAGCTTTCTTT. Translated, it gives CASSEGGAEAFF.

This clonotype appeared a single time. This chain uses TRBV3-1 with TRBJ2-2; 8 bases fit TRBD2. Germline values: CDR1 LGHDT, CDR2 YNNKEL (reference sequence). The CDR3 is 17 amino acids. V shed 1 base and J 9 bases; nucleotides not matched to a gene: 13. The CDR3: CASSQVGFTSGPRELFF. The DNA for the CDR3 is TGTGCCAGCAGCCAAGTTGGTTTTACTAGCGGTCCCAGGGAGCTGTTTTTT.

The chain employs TRBV5-6 and TRBJ2-7, with TRBD2 as a possible D gene (5 bases). Trimming left V 2 bases short and J 3 bases short, with 12 bases between. CDR3 length: 14 residues. Germline assignment: CDR1 SGHDT and CDR2 YYEEEE. The CDR3 DNA follows: TGTGCCAGCAGCTTAACTGGACTGATCTACGAGCAGTACTTC. Translated, it gives CASSLTGLIYEQYF.

The table lists this clonotype with a few counts. The chain couples TRBV6-2 or TRBV6-3 to TRBJ1-5, with D unclear. Trimming took off 5 bases at V and 5 bases at J, with 10 bases between the two ends. Germline CDR1 MNHEY, CDR2 SVGEGT. The CDR3 has 13 amino acids. The CDR3 DNA reads TGTGCCAGCAGTGTCCCGGAACATCAGCCCCAGCATTTT. This translates into CASSVPEHQPQHF.

The J gene is TRBJ1-1, the V gene TRBV30; D uncertain. This CDR3 spans 10 amino acids. The germline gives CDR1 GTSNPN, CDR2 SVGIG (reference sequence). Trimming shortened V by 4 bases and J by 11 bases, and 11 bases separated the two germline ends. CDR3 DNA: TGTGCCTGGATCACTGGCCGGGCTTTCTTT. Translating it yields CAWITGRAFF.

This clonotype was recorded once. V usage is TRBV20-1 and J usage is TRBJ2-1; D gene uncertain. The germline V gene encodes CDR1 DFQATT and CDR2 SNEGSKA (reference sequence). This CDR3 has 14 residues. V shed 2 bases and J shed 0 bases, with 8 bases lying between them. DNA of the CDR3: TGCAGTGCTAGACCCGTAAGCTCCTACAATGAGCAGTTCTTC. Encoded protein: CSARPVSSYNEQFF.

In this sample, this clonotype turned up a few times. The rearrangement links TRBV4-3 to TRBJ2-3, with D possibly matching TRBD1 (6 bases). Per germline, CDR1 LGHNA and CDR2 YSLEER. V dropped 0 bases and J dropped 3 bases, with 13 bases sitting between them. The CDR3 extends over 16 amino acids. The CDR3 DNA is TGCGCCAGCAGCCAAGAGCCAGGGGTATGGACAGATACGCAGTATTTT. Encoded protein: CASSQEPGVWTDTQYF.

The CDR3: CASSPISGRGNEQFF. The CDR3 DNA reads as TGTGCCAGCAGCCCCATTAGCGGGAGGGGGAATGAGCAGTTCTTC. This sequence joins TRBV7-2 and TRBJ2-1; TRBD2 matches at 11 bases. After removal of 5 bases from V and 7 bases from J, the junction contained 7 bases not matched to a gene. This CDR3 comprises 15 residues. CDR1 and CDR2 (germline): SGHTA, FQGNSA.

Remarks on this clonotype: The junction departs from the called germline gene at one end, perhaps through a read error. The chain joins TRBV12-3 or TRBV12-4 to TRBJ2-2; possibly TRBD1 for D (7 bases). This CDR3 has 14 residues. CDR3 DNA sequence: TGTACCAGCAGTCTCAGGGGGGTCGACGGGGAGCTGTTTTTT. Its protein product is CTSSLRGVDGELFF.

This chain joins TRBV5-1 and TRBJ2-1; D not certain. Trimming stripped 1 base from V and 4 bases from J, with 9 bases between. Germline V gene sequence: CDR1 SGHRS, CDR2 YFSETQ. This CDR3 has 14 amino acids. The CDR3 DNA reads TGCGCCAGCAGCTTGAGCCAGTCATACAATGAGCAGTTCTTC. Protein: CASSLSQSYNEQFF.

This clonotype was seen only a few times. The chain joins TRBV15 to TRBJ2-5, with D perhaps matching TRBD1 (6 bases). The length of the CDR3 is 15 residues. Trimming cost V 3 bases and J 4 bases, with 15 bases left between them. CDR1 LNHNV and CDR2 YYDKDF come from the germline V gene (reference sequence). The CDR3 protein is CATSRQDRGGETQYF. CDR3 bases: TGTGCCACCAGCAGGCAAGACAGAGGGGGAGAGACCCAGTACTTC.

The chain uses TRBV5-1 and TRBJ1-1; D is unresolved. The CDR3 has 14 amino acids. The germline V gene encodes CDR1 SGHRS and CDR2 YFSETQ. V was cut by 2 bases and J by 1 base, with 9 bases left in between. The CDR3 sequence: CASSFYQANTEAFF. For the CDR3, the DNA is TGCGCCAGCAGCTTTTATCAGGCGAACACTGAAGCTTTCTTT. The full variable domain, with the rest looked up from reference TRBV5-1 and TRBJ1-1, is KAGVTQTPRYLIKTRGQQVTLSCSPISGHRSVSWYQQTPGQGLQFLFEYFSETQRNKGNFPGRFSGRQFSNSRSEMNVSTLELGDSALYLCASSFYQANTEAFFGQGTRLTVV.

The chain has TRBV6-2 or TRBV6-3 and TRBJ1-2; TRBD1 might be the D (5 bases). Germline V CDR1 and CDR2: MNHEY, SVGEGT. The CDR3 length is 17 residues. V lost 6 bases and J lost 0, with 20 bases in between. CDR3 residues: CASSSTFGTLANYGYTF. The CDR3, as DNA: TGTGCCAGCAGCTCGACATTCGGGACGCTAGCTAACTATGGCTACACCTTC.

The chain combines TRBV18 with TRBJ2-3, with D possibly matching TRBD1 (6 bases). Germline V CDR1 and CDR2: KGHSH, LQKENI. Trimming stripped 5 bases from V and 3 bases from J, with 15 bases between. This CDR3 contains 15 residues. The CDR3 loop is CASSTRQVGTDTQYF. The CDR3 nucleotides read TGTGCCAGCTCAACAAGACAGGTTGGAACAGATACGCAGTATTTT.

The CDR3 DNA reads TGCAGTGCTGTCGGACCGGGACCTAGATACGAGCAGTACTTC. This translates into CSAVGPGPRYEQYF. V usage is TRBV20-1 and J usage is TRBJ2-7, with D perhaps assigned TRBD1 or TRBD2 (5 bases each). V lost 5 bases, J lost 4 bases, and 18 bases lay in between. The CDR3 is 14 amino acids. CDR1 is DFQATT, CDR2 SNEGSKA, per germline (reference sequence).

The rearrangement uses TRBV11-2 and TRBJ2-1; D is perhaps TRBD2 (6 bases). V lost 3 bases and J 7 bases, leaving 10 bases between the germline ends. This CDR3 is 13 amino acids long. CDR1 is SGHAT, CDR2 FQNNGV, per germline. The CDR3 nucleotides read TGTGCCAGCAGCTTCAGGGCGGGGAATGAGCAGTTCTTC. It is translated as CASSFRAGNEQFF.

This CDR3 is CASSETGPVYGYTF. The CDR3, as DNA: TGTGCCAGCAGTGAAACGGGACCGGTCTATGGCTACACCTTC. V and J are TRBV2 and TRBJ1-2, with D perhaps matching TRBD1 (5 bases). V lost 2 bases to trimming and J lost 4 bases, with 11 bases between them. The CDR3 totals 14 residues. CDR1 is SNHLY, CDR2 FYNNEI, per germline.

Notes on this clonotype: One junction end disagrees with the germline gene, perhaps due to a read error. The genes are TRBV25-1 and TRBJ2-1, with D possibly being TRBD1 or TRBD2 (5 bases each). Germline V gene lookup returns CDR1 MGHDK and CDR2 SYGVNS. CDR3 size: 14 residues. The CDR3 region has the DNA TGTGCCAGCAGGGAATGGGACGGATCGGATGAGCAGTTCTTC. This gives the protein CASREWDGSDEQFF.

The chain has TRBV6-5 and TRBJ1-1, with 7 bases identical to TRBD1. There are 12 residues in the CDR3. Per the germline V gene, CDR1 is MNHEY and CDR2 is SVGAGI. Unmatched junction bases numbered 5, after V lost 6 bases and J lost 7 bases. The CDR3 DNA reads TGTGCCAGCAGAATGACAGGGAATGAAGCTTTCTTT. It encodes CASRMTGNEAFF.

As for this clonotype: The DNA is left out, because the CDR3 cannot be placed on it with certainty; the CDR3 is given as TCRdb lists it. The V gene is TRBV5-4, the J gene TRBJ2-1; the table's D call TRBD1 went unverified against the DNA. The CDR3 has 14 residues if both end residues are counted. Germline V gene lookup returns CDR1 SGHNT and CDR2 YYREEE (reference sequence). This CDR3 is CASNFGPGINEQFF.